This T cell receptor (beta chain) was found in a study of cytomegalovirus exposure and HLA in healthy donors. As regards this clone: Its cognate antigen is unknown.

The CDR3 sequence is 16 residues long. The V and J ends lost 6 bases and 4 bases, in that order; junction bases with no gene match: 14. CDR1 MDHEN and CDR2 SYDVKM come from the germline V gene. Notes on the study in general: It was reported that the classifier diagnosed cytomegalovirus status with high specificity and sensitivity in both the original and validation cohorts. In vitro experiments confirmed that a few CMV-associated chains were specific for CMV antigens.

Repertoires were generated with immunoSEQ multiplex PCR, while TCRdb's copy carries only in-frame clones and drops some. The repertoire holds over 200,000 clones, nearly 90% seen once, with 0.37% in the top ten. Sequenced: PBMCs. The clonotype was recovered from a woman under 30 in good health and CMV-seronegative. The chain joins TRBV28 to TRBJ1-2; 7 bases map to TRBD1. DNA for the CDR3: TGTGCCAGCAGCCCCGGGGCTGTGACAGGGTCCTATGGCTACACCTTC. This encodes CASSPGAVTGSYGYTF.